This TCR beta chain was captured in a study of T-cell reconstitution after alpha-beta-depleted transplantation in children. This clonotype was recorded many times. Using unique molecular identifiers, the investigators prepared the TCRbeta library. TCRdb reanalysed the PCR reads using MiXCR and keeps one entry per CDR3 protein. The sample carries more than 150,000 distinct CDR3 sequences, roughly 14% recorded once. CDR3 length equals 15 residues. Trimming took 6 bases from V and 4 from J; bases not matched to a gene: 13. Germline V gene data show CDR1 as SGHRS and CDR2 as YFSETQ. The rearrangement uses TRBV5-1 and TRBJ2-7, with 7 bases lining up with TRBD2. The specimen comprised PBMCs from the stem cell graft donor, sampled from the stem cell graft. This TCR derives from a human donor who donated a stem cell graft to a child with acute lymphoblastic leukemia. The CDR3 DNA follows: TGCGCCAGCACAAGAAGTCTAGCGGAGTCTTACGAGCAGTACTTC. This gives the protein CASTRSLAESYEQYF. The whole variable domain, remainder taken from reference TRBV5-1 and TRBJ2-7, is KAGVTQTPRYLIKTRGQQVTLSCSPISGHRSVSWYQQTPGQGLQFLFEYFSETQRNKGNFPGRFSGRQFSNSRSEMNVSTLELGDSALYLCASTRSLAESYEQYFGPGTRLTVT.